This T cell receptor beta chain was found in a study of blood T cells in healthy people across ages. CDR1 and CDR2 (germline): SGHTA, FQGNSA. The CDR3 has 15 amino acids. V lost 5 bases, J lost 7 bases, and 12 bases stayed unmatched. Together with a sample-barcoded 5' primer, a J-beta primer mix was included in a second PCR lasting roughly 6 to 12 cycles. TCRdb passed the 5' RACE reads through MiXCR, listing each CDR3 protein once. The sample has about 1.8 million distinct CDR3 sequences, roughly 52% seen once. This receptor was taken from a middle-aged woman in good health. The rearrangement links TRBV7-2 to TRBJ1-2, with 8 bases identical to TRBD1. Sequencing was carried out using blood. In DNA, the CDR3 is TGTGCCAGCAGCCTGGGGGTGACAGGGGTCCGTGGCTACACCTTC. As protein: CASSLGVTGVRGYTF.